This entry describes one T cell receptor (beta chain). The sample comes from a study of beta chain features in type 1 diabetes. The CDR3 loop spans 14 amino acids. V lost 0 bases and J lost 9, with 14 bases in between. Germline V gives CDR1 LGHNA, CDR2 YSLEER. Expressed TCRB transcripts were sequenced after all isolated RNA was converted to cDNA. Method: immunoSEQ multiplex PCR; TCRdb's copy keeps in-frame clones and lacks some. The data show around 160,000 clones, about 44% seen once. The rearrangement joins TRBV4-3 to TRBJ1-2; D uncertain. This clonotype was obtained from a man between 18 and 35 years old in good health. Material: Tregs from blood. CDR3 sequence: CASSQDSTATRYTF. The CDR3 nucleotides are TGCGCCAGCAGCCAAGATAGTACAGCCACCCGCTACACCTTC.